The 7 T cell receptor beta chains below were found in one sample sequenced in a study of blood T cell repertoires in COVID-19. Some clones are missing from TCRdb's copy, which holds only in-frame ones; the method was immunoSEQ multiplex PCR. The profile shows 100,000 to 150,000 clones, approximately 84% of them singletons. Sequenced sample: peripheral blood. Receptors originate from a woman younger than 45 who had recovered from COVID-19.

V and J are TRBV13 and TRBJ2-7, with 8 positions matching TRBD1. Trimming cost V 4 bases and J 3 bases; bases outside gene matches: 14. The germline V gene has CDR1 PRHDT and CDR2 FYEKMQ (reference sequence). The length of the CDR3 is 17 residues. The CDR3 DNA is TGTGCCAGCAGCTCCCCGGACAGGGATTTGGGTCACTACGAGCAGTACTTC. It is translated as CASSSPDRDLGHYEQYF. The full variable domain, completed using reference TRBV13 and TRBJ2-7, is AAGVIQSPRHLIKEKRETATLKCYPIPRHDTVYWYQQGPGQDPQFLISFYEKMQSDKGSIPDRFSAQQFSDYHSELNMSSLELGDSALYFCASSSPDRDLGHYEQYFGPGTRLTVT.

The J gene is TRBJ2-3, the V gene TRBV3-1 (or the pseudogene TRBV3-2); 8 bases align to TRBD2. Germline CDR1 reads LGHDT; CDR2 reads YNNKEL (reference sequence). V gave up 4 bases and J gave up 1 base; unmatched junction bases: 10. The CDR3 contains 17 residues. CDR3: CASSPARFSGGTDTQYF. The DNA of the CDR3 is TGTGCCAGCAGCCCTGCTAGATTTAGCGGGGGCACAGATACGCAGTATTTT.

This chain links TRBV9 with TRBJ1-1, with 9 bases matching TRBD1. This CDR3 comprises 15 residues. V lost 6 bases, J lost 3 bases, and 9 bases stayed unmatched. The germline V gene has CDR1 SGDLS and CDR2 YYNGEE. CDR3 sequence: CASTGRQGDDTEAFF. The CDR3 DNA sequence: TGTGCCAGCACCGGAAGACAGGGGGATGACACTGAAGCTTTCTTT.

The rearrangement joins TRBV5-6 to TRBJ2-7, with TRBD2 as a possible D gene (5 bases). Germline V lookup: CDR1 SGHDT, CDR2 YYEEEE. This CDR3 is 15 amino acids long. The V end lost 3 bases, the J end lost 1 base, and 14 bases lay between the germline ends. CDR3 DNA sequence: TGTGCCAGCAGCTGGGATGTGGACTTATCCTACGAGCAGTACTTC. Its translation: CASSWDVDLSYEQYF.

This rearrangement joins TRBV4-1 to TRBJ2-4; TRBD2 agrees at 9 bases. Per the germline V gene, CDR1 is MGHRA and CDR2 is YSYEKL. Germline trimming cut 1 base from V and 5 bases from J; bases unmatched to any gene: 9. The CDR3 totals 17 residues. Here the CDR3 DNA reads TGCGCCAGCAGCCAAGGTACTCGGACTAGCGTACAAAACATTCAGTACTTC. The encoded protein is CASSQGTRTSVQNIQYF.

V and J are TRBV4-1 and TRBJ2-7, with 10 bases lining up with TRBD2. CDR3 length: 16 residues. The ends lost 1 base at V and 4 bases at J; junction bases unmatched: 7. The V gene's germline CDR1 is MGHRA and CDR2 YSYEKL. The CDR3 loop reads CASSQVFPAGGYEQYF. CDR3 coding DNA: TGCGCCAGCAGCCAAGTTTTCCCAGCGGGAGGGTACGAGCAGTACTTC.

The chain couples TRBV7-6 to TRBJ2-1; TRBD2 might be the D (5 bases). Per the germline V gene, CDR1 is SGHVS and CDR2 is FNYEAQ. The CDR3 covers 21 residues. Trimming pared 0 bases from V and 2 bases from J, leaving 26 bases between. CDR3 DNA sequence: TGTGCCAGCAGCTTAGCGCCGGGATTGGGTGATGATCACTATCCCTACAATGAGCAGTTCTTC. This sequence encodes CASSLAPGLGDDHYPYNEQFF.